This T cell receptor beta chain was found in a study of shared clonotypes between healthy human individuals. TCRdb's copy holds only in-frame clones and misses some; the assay was immunoSEQ multiplex PCR. Among 2 million to 2.5 million clones, 80% to 95% were seen once, and the ten largest hold around 0.38%. CDR3 length: 15 residues. V lost 1 base and J lost 0, with 10 bases in between. The germline gives CDR1 LGHNA, CDR2 YSLEER. The study separated CD4+ cells into CD45RA+ naive and CD45RA-negative memory subsets. The sequence derives from a man aged 18 to 30 in good health. Some clones in this sample may be carry-over from other donors' samples. The specimen sequenced was naive CD4+ T cells from PBMCs. Specified subset: CD45RA+ positively selected. This chain links TRBV4-3 with TRBJ2-7; tentative D call: TRBD1 (6 bases). DNA of the CDR3: TGCGCCAGCAGCCAAGCGACAGGAGGCTCCTACGAGCAGTACTTC. Amino acids: CASSQATGGSYEQYF.